The next 8 T cell receptor beta chains were all read from a single sample in a study of T cell repertoires in cytomegalovirus infection. TCRdb re-derived calls from the reads in MiXCR, one entry per CDR3 protein. The sample lists approximately 730,000 distinct CDR3 sequences, 25% to 30% seen once, with roughly 13% in the top ten. Antigens of these TCRs are unknown. The material sequenced was cultured CD8+ T cells from PBMCs, taken from culture after CMV antigen stimulation. The receptors shown here come from a human donor in good health (CMV status not recorded). Some clones in this sample may be carry-over from other donors' samples.

This clonotype occurred a few times. The chain combines TRBV7-4 with TRBJ2-7, with TRBD2 matching 9 bases. The CDR3 spans 15 residues. Germline CDR1 SGHVT, CDR2 SQSDAQ. The junction had 6 bases not matched to a gene; V was cut back by 4 bases and J by 2 bases. The CDR3 loop is CASSSRLADTYEQYV. Written as DNA, the CDR3 is TGTGCCAGCAGCTCCCGACTAGCGGACACCTACGAGCAGTACGTC.

This clonotype has just a few counts. The chain couples TRBV28 to TRBJ1-4; 8 positions agree with TRBD1. This CDR3 spans 18 amino acids. Germline loops: CDR1 MDHEN, CDR2 SYDVKM. V gave up 1 base and J gave up 6 bases; unmatched junction bases: 13. The CDR3 spells CASSLYEEDRAYHEKLFF. In DNA, the CDR3 is TGTGCCAGCAGTTTATACGAGGAGGACAGGGCCTATCATGAAAAACTGTTTTTT.

This sequence joins TRBV6-2 or TRBV6-3 and TRBJ2-2, with 10 bases matching TRBD1. CDR1 MNHEY and CDR2 SVGEGT come from the germline V gene. The CDR3 consists of 14 residues. The CDR3 spells CVTAGTGVAGELFF. The CDR3 DNA reads as TGTGTCACCGCCGGGACAGGGGTGGCCGGGGAGCTGTTTTTT.

The V gene is TRBV4-2, the J gene TRBJ2-3; 8 bases fit TRBD1. Germline V lookup: CDR1 LGHNA, CDR2 YNFKEQ. This CDR3 has 17 amino acids. Trimming removed 3 bases from V and 0 bases from J; junction bases left unmatched: 8. Here the CDR3 DNA reads TGTGCCAGCAGCCAGACGTTGACAGGGGTGAGCACAGATACGCAGTATTTT. Translated: CASSQTLTGVSTDTQYF.

The gene calls are TRBV11-3 and TRBJ2-1; no reliable D call. From germline, CDR1 is SGHNT and CDR2 YENEEA. The germline V and J ends were trimmed by 1 base and 9 bases, with 10 bases remaining between them. The CDR3 covers 13 residues. The DNA for the CDR3 is TGTGCCAGCAGCTTAGTTGCCAGGAGTGAGCAGTTCTTC. This codes for CASSLVARSEQFF. Full variable domain (outside the CDR3, taken from reference TRBV11-3 and TRBJ2-1): EAGVVQSPRYKIIEKKQPVAFWCNPISGHNTLYWYLQNLGQGPELLIRYENEEAVDDSQLPKDRFSAERLKGVDSTLKIQPAELGDSAVYLCASSLVARSEQFFGPGTRLTVL.

On this clonotype itself: Germline and junction disagree at one end, which may indicate a read error. DNA for the CDR3: TGCGCCAGCAGCCAATGGTTTAGCGGGCCGCCTAATATCCTAAATGACCAGTTCTTC. Protein product: CASSQWFSGPPNILNDQFF. This chain connects TRBV4-3 to TRBJ2-1; 7 bases are shared with TRBD2. The CDR3 contains 19 residues. Germline CDR1 LGHNA, CDR2 YSLEER.

The rearrangement uses TRBV4-3 and TRBJ2-2; D unclear. Trimming took 3 bases from V and 2 from J, leaving 10 bases between them. This CDR3 has 15 residues. Per germline, CDR1 LGHNA and CDR2 YSLEER. In DNA form, the CDR3 reads TGCGCCAGCAGCCATATAAGGGATAACACCGGGGAGCTGTTTTTT. This sequence encodes CASSHIRDNTGELFF.

The chain recombines TRBV12-3 or TRBV12-4 with TRBJ2-7; possible D gene TRBD1, 5 bases. The CDR3 contains 12 residues. V dropped 3 bases and J dropped 4 bases, with 7 bases sitting between them. CDR3: CASSFDRYEQYF. The CDR3 DNA reads as TGTGCCAGCAGTTTCGACAGATACGAGCAGTACTTC.